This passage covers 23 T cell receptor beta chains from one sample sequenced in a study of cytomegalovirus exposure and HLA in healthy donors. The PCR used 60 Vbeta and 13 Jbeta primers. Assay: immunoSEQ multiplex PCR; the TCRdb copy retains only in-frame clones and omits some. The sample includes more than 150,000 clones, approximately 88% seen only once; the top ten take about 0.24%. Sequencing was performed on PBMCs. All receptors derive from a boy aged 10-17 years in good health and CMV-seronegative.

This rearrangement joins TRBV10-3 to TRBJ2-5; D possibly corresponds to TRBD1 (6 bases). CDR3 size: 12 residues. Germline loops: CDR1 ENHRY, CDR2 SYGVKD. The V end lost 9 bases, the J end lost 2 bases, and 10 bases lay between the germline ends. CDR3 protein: CAIRDNQETQYF. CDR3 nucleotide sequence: TGTGCCATTAGGGACAATCAAGAGACCCAGTACTTC.

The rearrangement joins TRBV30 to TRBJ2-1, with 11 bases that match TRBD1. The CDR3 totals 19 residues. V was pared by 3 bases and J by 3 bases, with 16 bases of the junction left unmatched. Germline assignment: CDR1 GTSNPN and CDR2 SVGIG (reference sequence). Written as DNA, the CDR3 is TGTGCCTGGAGCGAGAAGGACAGGGGGCGAGTCAGGGACTACAATGAGCAGTTCTTC. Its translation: CAWSEKDRGRVRDYNEQFF.

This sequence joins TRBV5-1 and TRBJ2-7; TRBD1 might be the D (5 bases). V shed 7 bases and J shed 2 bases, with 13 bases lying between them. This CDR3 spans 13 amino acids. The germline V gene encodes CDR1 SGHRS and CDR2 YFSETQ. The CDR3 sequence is CASSLDTAYEQYF. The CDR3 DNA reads TGCGCCAGCTCGTTGGACACCGCCTACGAGCAGTACTTC. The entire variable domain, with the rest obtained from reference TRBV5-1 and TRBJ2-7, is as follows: KAGVTQTPRYLIKTRGQQVTLSCSPISGHRSVSWYQQTPGQGLQFLFEYFSETQRNKGNFPGRFSGRQFSNSRSEMNVSTLELGDSALYLCASSLDTAYEQYFGPGTRLTVT.

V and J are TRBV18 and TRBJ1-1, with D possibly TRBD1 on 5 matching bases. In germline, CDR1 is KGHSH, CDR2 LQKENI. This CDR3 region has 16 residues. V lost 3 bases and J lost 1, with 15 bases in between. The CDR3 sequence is CASSPLQAMSNTEAFF. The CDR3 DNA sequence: TGTGCCAGCTCACCGCTACAGGCAATGTCGAACACTGAAGCTTTCTTT. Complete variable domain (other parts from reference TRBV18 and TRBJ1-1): NAGVMQNPRHLVRRRGQEARLRCSPMKGHSHVYWYRQLPEEGLKFMVYLQKENIIDESGMPKERFSAEFPKEGPSILRIQQVVRGDSAAYFCASSPLQAMSNTEAFFGQGTRLTVV.

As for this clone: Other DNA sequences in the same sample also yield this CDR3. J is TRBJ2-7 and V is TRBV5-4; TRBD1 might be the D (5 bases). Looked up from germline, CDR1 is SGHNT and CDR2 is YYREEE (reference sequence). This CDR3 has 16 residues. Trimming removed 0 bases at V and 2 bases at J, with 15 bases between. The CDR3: CASSLGRAEMPYEQYF. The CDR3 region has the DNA TGTGCCAGCAGCTTGGGCAGGGCTGAGATGCCCTACGAGCAGTACTTC. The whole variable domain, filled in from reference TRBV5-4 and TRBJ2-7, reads ETGVTQSPTHLIKTRGQQVTLRCSSQSGHNTVSWYQQALGQGPQFIFQYYREEENGRGNFPPRFSGLQFPNYSSELNVNALELDDSALYLCASSLGRAEMPYEQYFGPGTRLTVT.

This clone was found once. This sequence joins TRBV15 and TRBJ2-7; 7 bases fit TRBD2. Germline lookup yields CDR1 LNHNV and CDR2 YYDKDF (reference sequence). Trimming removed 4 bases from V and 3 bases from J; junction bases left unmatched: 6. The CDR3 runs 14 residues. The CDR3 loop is CATSTASGGYEQYF. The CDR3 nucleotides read TGTGCCACCAGCACGGCTAGCGGAGGCTACGAGCAGTACTTC.

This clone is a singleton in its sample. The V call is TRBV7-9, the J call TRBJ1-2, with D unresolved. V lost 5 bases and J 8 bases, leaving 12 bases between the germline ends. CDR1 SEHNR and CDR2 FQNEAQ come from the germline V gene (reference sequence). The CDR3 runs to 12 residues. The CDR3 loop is CASSGRSEGYTF. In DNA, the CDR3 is TGTGCCAGCAGCGGCAGGTCAGAAGGCTACACCTTC.

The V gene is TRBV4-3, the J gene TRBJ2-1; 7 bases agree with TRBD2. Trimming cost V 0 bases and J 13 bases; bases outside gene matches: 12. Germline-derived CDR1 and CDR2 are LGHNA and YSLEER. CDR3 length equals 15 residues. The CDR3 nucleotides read TGCGCCAGCAGCCAAGATGGGCCTCGGGGGGACCCTCAGTTCTTC. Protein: CASSQDGPRGDPQFF.

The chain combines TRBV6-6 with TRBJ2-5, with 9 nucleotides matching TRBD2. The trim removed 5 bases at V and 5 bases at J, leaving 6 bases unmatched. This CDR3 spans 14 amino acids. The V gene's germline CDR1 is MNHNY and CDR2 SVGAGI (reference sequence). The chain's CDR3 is CASSPGTSRETQYF. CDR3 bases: TGTGCCAGCAGTCCAGGGACTAGCAGGGAGACCCAGTACTTC.

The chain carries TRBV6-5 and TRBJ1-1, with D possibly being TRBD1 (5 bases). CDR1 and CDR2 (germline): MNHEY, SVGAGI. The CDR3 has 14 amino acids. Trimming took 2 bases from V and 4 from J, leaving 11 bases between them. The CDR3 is CASSYGGVGTEAFF. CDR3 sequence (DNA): TGTGCCAGCAGTTACGGAGGGGTTGGCACTGAAGCTTTCTTT.

CDR3 nucleotides: TGCGCCAGCTGGGAGGGGCAGGGGGAGACCCAGTACTTC. Translation gives CASWEGQGETQYF. J is TRBJ2-5 and V is TRBV5-1; D might be TRBD2 (7 bases). Trimming cost V 7 bases and J 5 bases, with 15 bases left between them. The CDR3 spans 13 residues. Germline loops: CDR1 SGHRS, CDR2 YFSETQ.

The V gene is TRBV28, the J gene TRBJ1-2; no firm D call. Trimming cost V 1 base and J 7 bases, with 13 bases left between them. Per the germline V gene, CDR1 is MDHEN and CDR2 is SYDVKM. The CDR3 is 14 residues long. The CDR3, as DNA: TGTGCCAGCAGTTTATATTTGGGCCGTCCTGGCTACACCTTC. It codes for CASSLYLGRPGYTF.

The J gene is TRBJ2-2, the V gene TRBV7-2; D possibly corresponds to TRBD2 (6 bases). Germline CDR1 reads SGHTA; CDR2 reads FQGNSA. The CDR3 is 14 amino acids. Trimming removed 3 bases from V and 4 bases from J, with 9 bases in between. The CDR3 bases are TGTGCCAGCAGCTTCGGGGGTACCACCGGGGAGCTGTTTTTT. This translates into CASSFGGTTGELFF.

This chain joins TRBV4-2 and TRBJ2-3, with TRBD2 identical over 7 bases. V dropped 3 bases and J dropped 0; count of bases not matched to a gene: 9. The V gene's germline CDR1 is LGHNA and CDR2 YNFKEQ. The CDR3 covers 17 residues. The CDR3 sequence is CASSHPGLQASTDTQYF. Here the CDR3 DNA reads TGTGCCAGCAGCCACCCGGGACTACAAGCTAGCACAGATACGCAGTATTTT.

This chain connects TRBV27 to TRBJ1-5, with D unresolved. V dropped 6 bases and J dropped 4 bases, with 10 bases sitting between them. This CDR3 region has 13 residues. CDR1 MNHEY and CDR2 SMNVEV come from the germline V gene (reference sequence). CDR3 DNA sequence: TGTGCCAGCAGCCTATCCAGGAATCAGCCCCAGCATTTT. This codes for CASSLSRNQPQHF.

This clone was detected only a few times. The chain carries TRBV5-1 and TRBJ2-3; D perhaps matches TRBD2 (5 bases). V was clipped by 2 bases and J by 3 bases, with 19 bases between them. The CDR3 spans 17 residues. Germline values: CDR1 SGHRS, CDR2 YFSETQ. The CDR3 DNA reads TGCGCCAGCAGCTTAACTCCAGCGGCCTCCGCGACAGATACGCAGTATTTT. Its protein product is CASSLTPAASATDTQYF. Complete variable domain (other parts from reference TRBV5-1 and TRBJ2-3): KAGVTQTPRYLIKTRGQQVTLSCSPISGHRSVSWYQQTPGQGLQFLFEYFSETQRNKGNFPGRFSGRQFSNSRSEMNVSTLELGDSALYLCASSLTPAASATDTQYFGPGTRLTVL.

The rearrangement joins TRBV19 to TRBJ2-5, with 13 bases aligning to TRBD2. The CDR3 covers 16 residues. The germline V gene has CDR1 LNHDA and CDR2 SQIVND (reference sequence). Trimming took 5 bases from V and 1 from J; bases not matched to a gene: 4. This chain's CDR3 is CASSGGTSGVQETQYF. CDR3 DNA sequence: TGTGCCAGTAGTGGAGGGACTAGCGGGGTCCAAGAGACCCAGTACTTC.

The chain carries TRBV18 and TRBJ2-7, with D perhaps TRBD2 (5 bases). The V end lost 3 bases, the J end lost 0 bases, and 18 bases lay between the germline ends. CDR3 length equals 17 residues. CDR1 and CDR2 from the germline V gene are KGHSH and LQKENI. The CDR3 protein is CASSPLGSGSSSYEQYF. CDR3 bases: TGTGCCAGCTCACCCCTGGGGAGCGGTTCAAGCTCCTACGAGCAGTACTTC.

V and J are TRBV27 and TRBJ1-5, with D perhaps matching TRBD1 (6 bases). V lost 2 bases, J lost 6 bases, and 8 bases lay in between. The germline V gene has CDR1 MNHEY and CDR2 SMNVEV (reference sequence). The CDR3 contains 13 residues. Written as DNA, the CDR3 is TGTGCCAGCAGTTTAGGGGGCTTTCAGCCCCAGCATTTT. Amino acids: CASSLGGFQPQHF.

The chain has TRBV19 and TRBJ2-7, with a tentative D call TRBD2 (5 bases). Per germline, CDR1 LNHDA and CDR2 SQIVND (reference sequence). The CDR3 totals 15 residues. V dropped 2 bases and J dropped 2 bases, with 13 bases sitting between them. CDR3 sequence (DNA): TGTGCCAGTAGTATATACCCCGGGGAAACCTACGAGCAGTACTTC. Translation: CASSIYPGETYEQYF.

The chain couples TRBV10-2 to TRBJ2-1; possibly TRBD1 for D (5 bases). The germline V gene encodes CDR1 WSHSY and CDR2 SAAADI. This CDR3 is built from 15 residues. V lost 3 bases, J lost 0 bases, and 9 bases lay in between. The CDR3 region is CASSDGQGSYNEQFF. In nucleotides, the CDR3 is TGCGCCAGCAGTGATGGTCAGGGCTCCTACAATGAGCAGTTCTTC.

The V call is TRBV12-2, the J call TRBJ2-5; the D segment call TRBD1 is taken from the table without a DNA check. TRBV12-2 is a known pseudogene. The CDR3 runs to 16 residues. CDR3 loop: CASRLVPGQHQETQYF. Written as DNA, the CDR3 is TGTGCAAGTCGCTTGGTTCCTGGGCAGCATCAAGAGACCCAGTACTTC.

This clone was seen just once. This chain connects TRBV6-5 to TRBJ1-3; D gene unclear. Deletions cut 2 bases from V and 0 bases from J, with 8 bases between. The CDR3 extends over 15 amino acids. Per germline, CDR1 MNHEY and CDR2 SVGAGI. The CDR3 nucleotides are TGTGCCAGCAGTTACCGCGGGGTCTCTGGAAACACCATATATTTT. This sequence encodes CASSYRGVSGNTIYF.